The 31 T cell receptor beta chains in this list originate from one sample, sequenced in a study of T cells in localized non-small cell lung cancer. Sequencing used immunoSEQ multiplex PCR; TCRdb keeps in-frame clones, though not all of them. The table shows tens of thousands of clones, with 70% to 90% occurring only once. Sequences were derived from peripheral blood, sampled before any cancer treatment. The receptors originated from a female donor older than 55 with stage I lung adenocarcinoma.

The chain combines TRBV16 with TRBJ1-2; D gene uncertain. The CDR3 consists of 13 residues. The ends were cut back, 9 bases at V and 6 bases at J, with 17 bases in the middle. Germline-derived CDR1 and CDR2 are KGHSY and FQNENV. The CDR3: CASMGGVDNGYTF. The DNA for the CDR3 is TGTGCCAGTATGGGCGGGGTCGACAATGGCTACACCTTC.

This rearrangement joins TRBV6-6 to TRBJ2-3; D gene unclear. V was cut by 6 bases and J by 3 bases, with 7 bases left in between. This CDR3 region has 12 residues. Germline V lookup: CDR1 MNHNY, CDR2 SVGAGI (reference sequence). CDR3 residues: CASREGTDTQYF. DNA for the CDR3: TGTGCCAGCAGGGAAGGTACAGATACGCAGTATTTT.

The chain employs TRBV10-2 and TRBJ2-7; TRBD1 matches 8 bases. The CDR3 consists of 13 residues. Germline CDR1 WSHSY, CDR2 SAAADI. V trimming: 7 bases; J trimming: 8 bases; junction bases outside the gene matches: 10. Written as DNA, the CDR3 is TGCGCCAGCACCCCGGGACAGGATATTAAGCAGTACTTC. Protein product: CASTPGQDIKQYF.

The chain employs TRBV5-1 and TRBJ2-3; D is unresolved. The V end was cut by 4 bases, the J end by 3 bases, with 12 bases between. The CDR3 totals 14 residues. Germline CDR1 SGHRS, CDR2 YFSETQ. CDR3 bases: TGCGCCAGCAGCGTCGTGGTAGCAACAGATACGCAGTATTTT. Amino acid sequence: CASSVVVATDTQYF.

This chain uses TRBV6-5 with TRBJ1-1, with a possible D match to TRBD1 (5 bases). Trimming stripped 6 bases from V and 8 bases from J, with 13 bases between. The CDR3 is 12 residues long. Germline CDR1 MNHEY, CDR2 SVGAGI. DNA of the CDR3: TGTGCCAGCAGGTCCGGGACTCCCGAAGCTTTCTTT. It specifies CASRSGTPEAFF.

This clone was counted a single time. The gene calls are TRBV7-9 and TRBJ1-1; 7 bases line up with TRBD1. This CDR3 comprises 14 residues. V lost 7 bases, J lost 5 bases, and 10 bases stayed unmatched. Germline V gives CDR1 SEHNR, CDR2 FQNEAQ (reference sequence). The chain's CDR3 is CASTDTGAITEAFF. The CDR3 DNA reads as TGTGCCAGCACCGATACAGGGGCTATTACTGAAGCTTTCTTT.

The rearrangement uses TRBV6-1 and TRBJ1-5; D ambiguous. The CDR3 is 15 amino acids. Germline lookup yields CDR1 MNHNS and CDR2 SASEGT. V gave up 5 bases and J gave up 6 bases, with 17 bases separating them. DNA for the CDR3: TGTGCCAGCAGTCCCGGGTCCCTTCGGGGTCAGCCCCAGCATTTT. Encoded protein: CASSPGSLRGQPQHF.

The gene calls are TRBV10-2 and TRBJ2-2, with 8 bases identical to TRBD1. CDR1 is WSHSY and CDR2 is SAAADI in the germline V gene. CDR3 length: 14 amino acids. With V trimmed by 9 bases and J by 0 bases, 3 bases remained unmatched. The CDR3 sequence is CASSGQANTGELFF. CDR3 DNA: TGCGCCAGTTCGGGACAGGCGAACACCGGGGAGCTGTTTTTT.

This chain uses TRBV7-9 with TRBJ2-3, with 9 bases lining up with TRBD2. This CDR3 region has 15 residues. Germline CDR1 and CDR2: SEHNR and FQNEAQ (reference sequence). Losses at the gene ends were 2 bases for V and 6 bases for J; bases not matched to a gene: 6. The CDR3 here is CASSLMSGGMDTQYF. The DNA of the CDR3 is TGTGCCAGCAGCTTAATGAGCGGGGGGATGGATACGCAGTATTTT.

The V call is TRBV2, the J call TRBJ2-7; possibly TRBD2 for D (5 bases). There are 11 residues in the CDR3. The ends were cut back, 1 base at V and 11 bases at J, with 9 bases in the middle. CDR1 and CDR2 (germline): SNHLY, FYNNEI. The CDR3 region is CASSEGTGKYF. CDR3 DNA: TGTGCCAGCAGTGAAGGGACGGGAAAGTACTTC.

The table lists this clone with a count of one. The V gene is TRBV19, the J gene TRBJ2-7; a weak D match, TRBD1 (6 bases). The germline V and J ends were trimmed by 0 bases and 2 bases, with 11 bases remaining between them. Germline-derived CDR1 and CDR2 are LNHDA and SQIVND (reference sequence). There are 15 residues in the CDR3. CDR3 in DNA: TGTGCCAGTAGTATAGAAAAGGGGGACCCCTACGAGCAGTACTTC. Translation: CASSIEKGDPYEQYF. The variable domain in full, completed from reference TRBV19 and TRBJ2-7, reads DGGITQSPKYLFRKEGQNVTLSCEQNLNHDAMYWYRQDPGQGLRLIYYSQIVNDFQKGDIAEGYSVSREKKESFPLTVTSAQKNPTAFYLCASSIEKGDPYEQYFGPGTRLTVT.

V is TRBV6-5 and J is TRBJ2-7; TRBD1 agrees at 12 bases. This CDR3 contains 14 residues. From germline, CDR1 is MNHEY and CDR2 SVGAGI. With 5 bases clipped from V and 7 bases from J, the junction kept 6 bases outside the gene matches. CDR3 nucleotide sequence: TGTGCCAGCAGTCTACGGGACAGGGGGCGTGAGCAGTACTTC. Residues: CASSLRDRGREQYF.

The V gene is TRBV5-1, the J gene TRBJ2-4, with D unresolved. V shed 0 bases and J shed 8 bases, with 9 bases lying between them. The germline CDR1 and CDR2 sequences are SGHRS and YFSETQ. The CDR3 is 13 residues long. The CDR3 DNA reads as TGCGCCAGCAGCTTGGAATATAGGGACATTCAGTACTTC. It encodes CASSLEYRDIQYF.

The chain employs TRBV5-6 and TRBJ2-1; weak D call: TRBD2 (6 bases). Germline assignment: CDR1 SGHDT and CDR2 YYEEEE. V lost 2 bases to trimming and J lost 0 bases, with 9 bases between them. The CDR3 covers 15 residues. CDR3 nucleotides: TGTGCCAGCAGCTTTCTAGCGAGCTCCTACAATGAGCAGTTCTTC. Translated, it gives CASSFLASSYNEQFF. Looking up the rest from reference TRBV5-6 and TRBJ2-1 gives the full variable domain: DAGVTQSPTHLIKTRGQQVTLRCSPKSGHDTVSWYQQALGQGPQFIFQYYEEEERQRGNFPDRFSGHQFPNYSSELNVNALLLGDSALYLCASSFLASSYNEQFFGPGTRLTVL.

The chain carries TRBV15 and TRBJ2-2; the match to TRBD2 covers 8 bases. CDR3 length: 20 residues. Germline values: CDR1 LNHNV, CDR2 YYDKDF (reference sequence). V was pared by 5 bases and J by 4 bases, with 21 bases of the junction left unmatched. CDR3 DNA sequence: TGTGCCACCAGCGATGATAGCGGGGCGAGAGCCCGGACCTTCACCGGGGAGCTGTTTTTT. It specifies CATSDDSGARARTFTGELFF.

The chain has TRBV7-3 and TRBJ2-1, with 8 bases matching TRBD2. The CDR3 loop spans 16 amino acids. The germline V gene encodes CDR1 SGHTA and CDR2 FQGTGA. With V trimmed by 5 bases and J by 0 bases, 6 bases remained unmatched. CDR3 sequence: CASSPLAGSSYNEQFF. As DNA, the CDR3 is TGTGCCAGCAGCCCCTTAGCGGGGAGCTCCTACAATGAGCAGTTCTTC.

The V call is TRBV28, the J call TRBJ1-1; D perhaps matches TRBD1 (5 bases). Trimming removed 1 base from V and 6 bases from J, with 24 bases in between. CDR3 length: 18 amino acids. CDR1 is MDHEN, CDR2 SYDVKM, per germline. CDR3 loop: CASSLLISLKGLRAEAFF. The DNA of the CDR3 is TGTGCCAGCAGTTTATTGATTTCCTTGAAGGGGCTTAGAGCTGAAGCTTTCTTT.

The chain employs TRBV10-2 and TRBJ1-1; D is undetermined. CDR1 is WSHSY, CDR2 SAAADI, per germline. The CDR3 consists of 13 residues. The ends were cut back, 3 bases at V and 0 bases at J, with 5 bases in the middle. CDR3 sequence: CASSDSMNTEAFF. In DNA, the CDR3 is TGCGCCAGCAGTGATAGCATGAACACTGAAGCTTTCTTT.

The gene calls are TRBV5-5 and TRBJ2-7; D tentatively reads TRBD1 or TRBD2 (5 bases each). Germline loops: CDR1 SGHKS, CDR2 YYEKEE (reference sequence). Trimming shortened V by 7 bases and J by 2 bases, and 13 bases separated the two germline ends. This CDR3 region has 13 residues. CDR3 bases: TGTGCCAGCTCACAGGAGGCCCCCTACGAGCAGTACTTC. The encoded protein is CASSQEAPYEQYF.

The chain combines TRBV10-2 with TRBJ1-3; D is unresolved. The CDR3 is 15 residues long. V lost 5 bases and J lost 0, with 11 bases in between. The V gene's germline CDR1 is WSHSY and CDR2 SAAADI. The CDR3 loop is CASSRDGLSGNTIYF. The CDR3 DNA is TGCGCCAGCAGTAGAGACGGTCTCTCTGGAAACACCATATATTTT.

The CDR3 DNA reads TGTGCCAGCAGTAGGGGGGGCGTCCCTGAAGCTTTCTTT. The encoded protein is CASSRGGVPEAFF. The chain uses TRBV6-5 and TRBJ1-1; D perhaps matches TRBD1 (6 bases). This CDR3 is built from 13 residues. Germline V gene lookup returns CDR1 MNHEY and CDR2 SVGAGI. V was trimmed by 5 bases and J by 6 bases, leaving 13 bases between them.

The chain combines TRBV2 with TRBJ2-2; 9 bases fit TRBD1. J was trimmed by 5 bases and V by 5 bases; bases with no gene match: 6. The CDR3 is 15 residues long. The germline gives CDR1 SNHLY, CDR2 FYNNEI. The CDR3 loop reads CASSPQGARTGELFF. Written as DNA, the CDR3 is TGTGCCAGCAGTCCACAGGGGGCGCGGACCGGGGAGCTGTTTTTT.

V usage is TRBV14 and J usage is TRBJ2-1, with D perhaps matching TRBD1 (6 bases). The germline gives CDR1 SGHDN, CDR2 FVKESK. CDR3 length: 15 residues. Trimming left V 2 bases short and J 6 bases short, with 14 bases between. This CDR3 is CASSQFRGPANEQFF. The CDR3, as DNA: TGTGCCAGCAGCCAATTCAGGGGCCCCGCCAATGAGCAGTTCTTC.

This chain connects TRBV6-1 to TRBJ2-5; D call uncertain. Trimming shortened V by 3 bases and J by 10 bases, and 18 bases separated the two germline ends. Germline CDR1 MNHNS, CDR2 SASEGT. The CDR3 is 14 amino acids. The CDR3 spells CASSDRAPSQLQYF. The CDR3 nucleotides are TGTGCCAGCAGTGACCGAGCCCCTAGTCAACTCCAGTACTTC.

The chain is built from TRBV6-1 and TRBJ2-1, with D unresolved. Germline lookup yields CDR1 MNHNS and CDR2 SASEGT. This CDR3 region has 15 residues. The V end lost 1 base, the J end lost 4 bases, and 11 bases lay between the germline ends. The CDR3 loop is CASSEEGREYNEQFF. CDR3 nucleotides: TGTGCCAGCAGTGAAGAGGGTAGGGAATACAATGAGCAGTTCTTC.

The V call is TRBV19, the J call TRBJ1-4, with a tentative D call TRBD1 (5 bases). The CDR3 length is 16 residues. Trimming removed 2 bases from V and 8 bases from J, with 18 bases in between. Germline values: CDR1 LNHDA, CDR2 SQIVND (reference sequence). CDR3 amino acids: CASSIRQGLISEKLFF. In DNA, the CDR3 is TGTGCCAGTAGTATACGGCAGGGCTTGATCAGCGAAAAACTGTTTTTT.

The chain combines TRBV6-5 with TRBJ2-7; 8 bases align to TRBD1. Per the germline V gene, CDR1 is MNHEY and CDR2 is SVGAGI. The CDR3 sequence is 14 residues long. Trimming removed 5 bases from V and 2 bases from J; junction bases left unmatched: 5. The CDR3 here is CASSRGTGPYEQYF. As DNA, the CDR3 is TGTGCCAGCAGTCGCGGGACAGGCCCCTACGAGCAGTACTTC.

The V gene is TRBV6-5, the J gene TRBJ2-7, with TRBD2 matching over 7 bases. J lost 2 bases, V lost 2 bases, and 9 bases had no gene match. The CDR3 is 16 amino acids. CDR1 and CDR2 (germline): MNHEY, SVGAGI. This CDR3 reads CASSYRLTSVAYEQYF. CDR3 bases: TGTGCCAGCAGTTACCGACTAACTAGCGTAGCCTACGAGCAGTACTTC.

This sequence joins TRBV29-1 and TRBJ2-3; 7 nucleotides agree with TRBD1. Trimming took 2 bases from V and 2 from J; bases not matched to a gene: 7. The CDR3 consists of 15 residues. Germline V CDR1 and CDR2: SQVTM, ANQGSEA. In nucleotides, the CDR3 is TGCAGCGTTGAAAGGCGAGACAGGGCCACAGATACGCAGTATTTT. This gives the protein CSVERRDRATDTQYF.

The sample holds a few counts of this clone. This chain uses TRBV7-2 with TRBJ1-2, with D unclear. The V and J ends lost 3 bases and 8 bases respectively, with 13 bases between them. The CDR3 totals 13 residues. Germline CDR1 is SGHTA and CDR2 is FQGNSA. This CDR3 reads CASSFADVRGYTF. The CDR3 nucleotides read TGTGCCAGCAGCTTCGCCGATGTCAGGGGCTACACCTTC.

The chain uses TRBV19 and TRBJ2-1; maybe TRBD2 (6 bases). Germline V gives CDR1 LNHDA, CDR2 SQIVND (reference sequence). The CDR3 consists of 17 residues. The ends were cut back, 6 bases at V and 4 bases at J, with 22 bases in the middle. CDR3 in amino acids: CASRHMVFGTAYNEQFF. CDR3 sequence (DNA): TGTGCCAGTAGGCACATGGTATTCGGGACTGCATACAATGAGCAGTTCTTC.